What follows is one T cell receptor (beta chain) and its context. Looked up from germline, CDR1 is MNHEY and CDR2 is SVGAGI. The CDR3 is 15 amino acids. Germline trimming cut 0 bases from V and 5 bases from J; bases unmatched to any gene: 6. The data stem from a study of blood T cell repertoires in COVID-19. The wider study: Sites in the United States, Italy and Spain provided acute and convalescent COVID-19 samples.

Assay: immunoSEQ multiplex PCR; the TCRdb copy retains only in-frame clones and omits some. The sample yields tens of thousands of clones, more than 85% seen once. The specimen was peripheral blood. This chain uses TRBV6-5 with TRBJ2-7, with 8 bases fitting TRBD1. The sequence came from a man aged 35-49 years with COVID-19, enrolled during active disease. CDR3 nucleotide sequence: TGTGCCAGCAGTTACTCAGGTACAGGGGGAAACGAGCAGTACTTC. Translating gives CASSYSGTGGNEQYF.